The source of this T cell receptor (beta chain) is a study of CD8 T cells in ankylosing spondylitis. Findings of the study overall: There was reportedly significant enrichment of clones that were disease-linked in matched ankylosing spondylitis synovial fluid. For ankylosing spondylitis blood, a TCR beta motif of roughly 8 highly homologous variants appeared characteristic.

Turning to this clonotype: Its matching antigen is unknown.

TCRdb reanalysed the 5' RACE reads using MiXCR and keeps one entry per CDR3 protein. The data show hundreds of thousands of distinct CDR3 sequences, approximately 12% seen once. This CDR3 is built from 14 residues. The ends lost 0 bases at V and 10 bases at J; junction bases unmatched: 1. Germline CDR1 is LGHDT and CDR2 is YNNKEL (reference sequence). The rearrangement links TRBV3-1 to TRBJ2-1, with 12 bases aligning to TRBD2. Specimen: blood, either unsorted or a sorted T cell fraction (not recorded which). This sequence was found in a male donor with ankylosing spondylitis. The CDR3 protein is CASSQELAGGEQFF. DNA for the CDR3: TGTGCCAGCAGCCAAGAACTAGCGGGAGGCGAGCAGTTCTTC.